A single sample gave rise to the 24 T cell receptor beta chains below, sequenced in a study of blood T cell repertoires in COVID-19. Produced via immunoSEQ multiplex PCR; TCRdb's table is partial and in-frame only. The data hold 300,000 to 350,000 clones, with around 87% observed a single time. The sequenced sample consisted of peripheral blood. The receptors derive from a woman aged 40 to 49 with COVID-19, enrolled during active disease.

The chain joins TRBV18 to TRBJ2-2; a weak D match, TRBD2 (6 bases). V gave up 6 bases and J gave up 5 bases, with 13 bases separating them. CDR1 is KGHSH and CDR2 is LQKENI in the germline V gene. The CDR3 consists of 14 residues. The chain's CDR3 is CASSPGTLTGELFF. The CDR3 nucleotides read TGTGCCAGCTCCCCCGGGACTCTAACCGGGGAGCTGTTTTTT.

This chain joins TRBV7-8 and TRBJ1-1, with 9 bases lining up with TRBD1. Germline V gene lookup returns CDR1 SGHVS and CDR2 FQNEAQ. Unmatched junction bases numbered 9, after V lost 5 bases and J lost 5 bases. This CDR3 is 15 amino acids long. CDR3: CASSAHLTGGTEAFF. CDR3 coding DNA: TGTGCCAGCAGCGCCCACTTGACAGGGGGAACTGAAGCTTTCTTT.

This rearrangement joins TRBV11-2 to TRBJ1-1; no reliable D call. This CDR3 spans 15 amino acids. Deletions cut 1 base from V and 9 bases from J, with 18 bases between. Germline V gives CDR1 SGHAT, CDR2 FQNNGV. The CDR3 loop reads CASSLGLLGFEKAFF. CDR3 nucleotide sequence: TGTGCCAGCAGCTTAGGTCTACTAGGGTTCGAAAAAGCTTTCTTT.

The chain has TRBV5-6 and TRBJ2-7; D is possibly TRBD2 (6 bases). The CDR3 runs to 13 residues. Germline V lookup: CDR1 SGHDT, CDR2 YYEEEE. The V and J ends lost 4 bases and 7 bases respectively, with 15 bases between them. CDR3 region: CASSPVGGREQYF. CDR3 DNA: TGTGCCAGCAGCCCGGTCGGGGGTAGGGAGCAGTACTTC.

The V gene is TRBV7-6, the J gene TRBJ2-1; possible D gene TRBD1, 6 bases. V was clipped by 5 bases and J by 5 bases, with 19 bases between them. Germline lookup yields CDR1 SGHVS and CDR2 FNYEAQ. This CDR3 is 16 amino acids long. The CDR3: CASSHSSGALHNEQFF. The CDR3 nucleotides read TGTGCCAGCAGCCACTCCTCAGGGGCCTTACACAATGAGCAGTTCTTC.

In DNA, the CDR3 is TGCGCCAGCAGCTTGGGACAGGGTTTTGAGCAGTACTTC. Translated: CASSLGQGFEQYF. The chain employs TRBV5-1 and TRBJ2-7; TRBD1 aligns across 7 bases. Germline CDR1 and CDR2: SGHRS and YFSETQ. Losses at the gene ends were 0 bases for V and 7 bases for J; bases not matched to a gene: 4. The CDR3 runs 13 residues. Variable domain in full (rest from reference TRBV5-1 and TRBJ2-7): KAGVTQTPRYLIKTRGQQVTLSCSPISGHRSVSWYQQTPGQGLQFLFEYFSETQRNKGNFPGRFSGRQFSNSRSEMNVSTLELGDSALYLCASSLGQGFEQYFGPGTRLTVT.

This clone occurred once. This chain connects TRBV5-1 to TRBJ2-1; D uncertain. The CDR3 spans 15 residues. Trimming stripped 6 bases from V and 0 bases from J, with 13 bases between. Germline CDR1 reads SGHRS; CDR2 reads YFSETQ. CDR3 bases: TGCGCCAGCAAACACACAGAAAGCTCCTACAATGAGCAGTTCTTC. Its translation is CASKHTESSYNEQFF.

The chain joins TRBV18 to TRBJ1-3; D is undetermined. This CDR3 region has 14 residues. In germline, CDR1 is KGHSH, CDR2 LQKENI. V shed 5 bases and J shed 4 bases, with 12 bases lying between them. In DNA, the CDR3 is TGTGCCAGCTCAGAGATAGAGATCGGAAACACCATATATTTT. It encodes CASSEIEIGNTIYF.

This chain uses TRBV5-1 with TRBJ2-3; TRBD2 matches at 11 bases. The CDR3 runs to 15 residues. The germline V gene has CDR1 SGHRS and CDR2 YFSETQ. J lost 5 bases, V lost 4 bases, and 6 bases had no gene match. CDR3 nucleotide sequence: TGCGCCAGCAGCGTGACTAGCGGGATGGTAGATACGCAGTATTTT. The encoded protein is CASSVTSGMVDTQYF.

The chain uses TRBV7-9 and TRBJ1-2, with 7 bases aligning to TRBD1. Trimming took 3 bases from V and 7 from J; bases not matched to a gene: 11. This CDR3 spans 15 amino acids. Germline CDR1 and CDR2: SEHNR and FQNEAQ (reference sequence). The CDR3 DNA is TGTGCCAGCAGCTTCGTCATAGACAGGGAATCTGGCTACACCTTC. It yields the protein CASSFVIDRESGYTF. Filled out from reference TRBV7-9 and TRBJ1-2, the complete variable domain reads DTGVSQNPRHKITKRGQNVTFRCDPISEHNRLYWYRQTLGQGPEFLTYFQNEAQLEKSRLLSDRFSAERPKGSFSTLEIQRTEQGDSAMYLCASSFVIDRESGYTFGSGTRLTVV.

The CDR3 DNA reads TGCAGCGTTCGCGTGACAAAAGAGACCCAGTACTTC. Its translation: CSVRVTKETQYF. The chain employs TRBV29-1 and TRBJ2-5; no definite D call. The CDR3 is 12 amino acids. The germline gives CDR1 SQVTM, CDR2 ANQGSEA. V was cut by 5 bases and J by 3 bases, with 10 bases left in between.

This chain connects TRBV27 to TRBJ1-6; no clear D. This CDR3 is 15 amino acids long. Trimming removed 1 base from V and 6 bases from J, with 10 bases in between. CDR1 is MNHEY and CDR2 is SMNVEV in the germline V gene (reference sequence). Written as DNA, the CDR3 is TGTGCCAGCAGTTTATTAGCGGGCTCTAATTCACCCCTCCACTTT. This translates into CASSLLAGSNSPLHF.

The chain combines TRBV12-3 or TRBV12-4 with TRBJ2-7, with a tentative D call TRBD2 (5 bases). Trimming stripped 3 bases from V and 2 bases from J, with 8 bases between. The CDR3 extends over 13 amino acids. CDR3 amino acids: CASSLGVTYEQYF. The CDR3 nucleotides read TGTGCCAGCAGTTTGGGAGTAACCTACGAGCAGTACTTC.

The rearrangement uses TRBV27 and TRBJ1-1; D unresolved. Between the trimmed V and J ends, which lost 8 bases and 4 bases, there was a span of 14 bases. CDR3 length: 13 residues. Germline V gives CDR1 MNHEY, CDR2 SMNVEV (reference sequence). This CDR3 reads CASPARGLTEAFF. The CDR3 region has the DNA TGTGCCAGCCCCGCCCGCGGGCTCACTGAAGCTTTCTTT.

The chain recombines TRBV3-1 (or the pseudogene TRBV3-2) with TRBJ2-1; 14 positions match TRBD2. Germline CDR1 LGHDT, CDR2 YNNKEL (reference sequence). The CDR3 spans 15 residues. Trimming removed 5 bases from V and 7 bases from J; junction bases left unmatched: 4. The CDR3 reads CASSSGTSGSNEQFF. Here the CDR3 DNA reads TGTGCCAGCAGCTCAGGGACTAGCGGGAGTAATGAGCAGTTCTTC.

The chain links TRBV11-1 to TRBJ2-7, with D possibly TRBD2 on 6 matching bases. The germline gives CDR1 SGHAT, CDR2 FQDESV (reference sequence). With 2 bases removed from V and 7 bases from J, the gap between germline ends came to 12 bases. The CDR3 runs to 13 residues. CDR3 nucleotide sequence: TGTGCCAGCAGCTTAAGTCGACTAGAAGAGCAGTACTTC. This codes for CASSLSRLEEQYF. Full variable domain (outside the CDR3, taken from reference TRBV11-1 and TRBJ2-7): EAEVAQSPRYKITEKSQAVAFWCDPISGHATLYWYRQILGQGPELLVQFQDESVVDDSQLPKDRFSAERLKGVDSTLKIQPAELGDSAMYLCASSLSRLEEQYFGPGTRLTVT.

The J gene is TRBJ2-5, the V gene TRBV6-4; 9 positions match TRBD2. The CDR3 sequence is 15 residues long. CDR1 MRHNA and CDR2 SNTAGT come from the germline V gene. V dropped 3 bases and J dropped 2; count of bases not matched to a gene: 4. CDR3 sequence reads: CASSETAGGQETQYF. The CDR3 region has the DNA TGTGCCAGCAGTGAGACAGCGGGGGGTCAAGAGACCCAGTACTTC.

The V and J genes are TRBV11-2 and TRBJ1-2; 7 positions match TRBD1. CDR1 is SGHAT, CDR2 FQNNGV, per germline. The CDR3 is 18 residues long. V lost 0 bases and J lost 2; bases outside the gene matches: 12. This CDR3 is CASSLDAWDSSKNYGYTF. In nucleotides, the CDR3 is TGTGCCAGCAGCTTAGACGCATGGGACAGCTCGAAAAACTATGGCTACACCTTC.

The V call is TRBV10-3, the J call TRBJ2-1; 13 bases agree with TRBD2. The ends lost 6 bases at V and 7 bases at J; junction bases unmatched: 6. CDR1 and CDR2 (germline): ENHRY, SYGVKD. CDR3 size: 15 residues. CDR3 sequence: CAIRPQGLAGNEQFF. Written as DNA, the CDR3 is TGTGCCATCAGGCCCCAGGGACTAGCGGGGAATGAGCAGTTCTTC.

The rearrangement uses TRBV5-4 and TRBJ2-7; D unresolved. CDR1 and CDR2 (germline): SGHNT, YYREEE (reference sequence). The CDR3 has 14 residues. V was clipped by 3 bases and J by 7 bases, with 17 bases between them. The CDR3 spells CASSCPEDSAEQYF. The CDR3 coding sequence is TGTGCCAGCAGCTGTCCAGAGGATAGTGCAGAGCAGTACTTC. The whole variable domain, remainder taken from reference TRBV5-4 and TRBJ2-7, is ETGVTQSPTHLIKTRGQQVTLRCSSQSGHNTVSWYQQALGQGPQFIFQYYREEENGRGNFPPRFSGLQFPNYSSELNVNALELDDSALYLCASSCPEDSAEQYFGPGTRLTVT.

The rearrangement links TRBV7-3 to TRBJ1-6; D remains unclear. The CDR3 covers 14 residues. The V end lost 5 bases, the J end lost 0 bases, and 5 bases lay between the germline ends. Germline CDR1 reads SGHTA; CDR2 reads FQGTGA. CDR3 nucleotides: TGTGCCAGCAGCCTGAGCTCCTATAATTCACCCCTCCACTTT. Encoded protein: CASSLSSYNSPLHF. The full variable domain, its missing parts supplied by reference TRBV7-3 and TRBJ1-6, is GAGVSQTPSNKVTEKGKYVELRCDPISGHTALYWYRQSLGQGPEFLIYFQGTGAADDSGLPNDRFFAVRPEGSVSTLKIQRTERGDSAVYLCASSLSSYNSPLHFGNGTRLTVT.

The chain couples TRBV5-1 to TRBJ2-7, with a tentative D call TRBD2 (5 bases). The CDR3 spans 16 residues. V was pared by 3 bases and J by 9 bases, with 25 bases between. Germline loops: CDR1 SGHRS, CDR2 YFSETQ. The CDR3 DNA reads as TGCGCCAGCAGCTCGACCGACGAGGGTTTAAGGGCAGGGCAGTACTTC. Translated: CASSSTDEGLRAGQYF.

A word on this clone: The sample carries other DNA sequences with the same CDR3. V and J are TRBV19 and TRBJ2-7; TRBD1 matches at 9 bases. The CDR3 extends over 12 amino acids. After removal of 6 bases from V and 4 bases from J, the junction contained 1 base not matched to a gene. CDR1 and CDR2 (germline): LNHDA, SQIVND (reference sequence). The CDR3 coding sequence is TGTGCCAGTAGCGACAGGGGGTACGAGCAGTACTTC. Residues: CASSDRGYEQYF. The full variable domain, its missing parts supplied by reference TRBV19 and TRBJ2-7, is DGGITQSPKYLFRKEGQNVTLSCEQNLNHDAMYWYRQDPGQGLRLIYYSQIVNDFQKGDIAEGYSVSREKKESFPLTVTSAQKNPTAFYLCASSDRGYEQYFGPGTRLTVT.

The rearrangement links TRBV4-1 to TRBJ1-1; 8 bases align to TRBD1. The CDR3 covers 14 residues. Germline V gene sequence: CDR1 MGHRA, CDR2 YSYEKL. V lost 4 bases, J lost 4 bases, and 5 bases stayed unmatched. CDR3 sequence: CASSRATGVTEAFF. CDR3 coding DNA: TGCGCCAGCAGCCGGGCGACAGGGGTCACTGAAGCTTTCTTT.